The present T cell receptor beta chain was sequenced within a study of T cell repertoires in cytomegalovirus infection. Each CDR3 protein is one row after TCRdb ran MiXCR on the reads. Seen here are 54,000 or so distinct CDR3 sequences, 33% observed once, and the top ten hold 60% to 80%. To note about this clonotype: The antigen remains unidentified.

Germline lookup yields CDR1 SGHTA and CDR2 FQGNSA. After removal of 2 bases from V and 5 bases from J, the junction contained 4 bases not matched to a gene. This CDR3 has 15 amino acids. The receptor was isolated from a human donor in good health (CMV status not recorded). Some clones in this sample may be carry-over from other donors' samples. This chain uses TRBV7-2 with TRBJ2-1, with TRBD2 matching over 9 bases. The material sequenced was PBMCs, sequenced either directly or after in vitro stimulation (not recorded which). The CDR3 DNA follows: TGTGCCAGCAGCTTATGGCCTAGCGGGGACAATGAGCAGTTCTTC. Protein product: CASSLWPSGDNEQFF.